Presented here are 19 T cell receptor beta chains from one specimen sequenced in a study of T-cell reconstitution after alpha-beta-depleted transplantation in children (dated by TCRdb to 2016 to 2018). What the treatment or condition label conveys for this sample: allogeneic hematopoietic cell transplantation with graft depleted of TCRalphabeta T cells and CD19 B cells. The library was prepared using PCR. Sequencer: Illumina HiSeq 2500. TCR libraries were prepared with molecular barcoding, using unique molecular identifiers to normalize TCRbeta repertoire quantification. TCRdb reprocessed the public reads (quality trimming at Q25 with fastp, clone calling with MiXCR) and kept in-frame beta chains. CDR3 protein duplicates are merged, each entry listing the most common genes and DNA. The sample table contains 300,000 to 350,000 distinct CDR3 sequences; only one count was recorded for approximately 23% of them. The ten biggest clones cover around 9.9% of the sample.

The starting material was PBMCs, mostly from graft donor cells, obtained 180 days after TCRalphabeta/CD19-depleted stem cell transplant. The receptor set was obtained from a male patient aged 10-17 years who had a stem cell transplant for acute lymphoblastic leukemia, so the T cells may come from the graft donor.

Only a few counts were recorded for this clonotype. The gene calls are TRBV20-1 and TRBJ2-2, with TRBD2 identical over 10 bases. The CDR3 length is 17 residues. V was pared by 1 base and J by 0 bases, with 5 bases of the junction left unmatched. Germline-derived CDR1 and CDR2 are DFQATT and SNEGSKA (reference sequence). CDR3 sequence: CSARVTLAGANTGELFF. CDR3 bases: TGCAGTGCTAGAGTGACCCTAGCGGGGGCGAACACCGGGGAGCTGTTTTTT.

The chain links TRBV11-2 to TRBJ1-1; TRBD1 is a possible D gene (6 bases). Germline V gene lookup returns CDR1 SGHAT and CDR2 FQNNGV. The CDR3 totals 15 residues. The V and J ends lost 0 bases and 2 bases respectively, with 10 bases between them. In nucleotides, the CDR3 is TGTGCCAGCAGCTTAGAGTACAGGGTAAACACTGAAGCTTTCTTT. It codes for CASSLEYRVNTEAFF.

V and J are TRBV7-6 and TRBJ2-1; possibly TRBD1 for D (5 bases). V lost 5 bases and J lost 11, with 10 bases in between. Germline CDR1 and CDR2: SGHVS and FNYEAQ. The CDR3 runs 11 residues. CDR3 coding DNA: TGTGCCAGCAGCACCTCAGGGCAGCAGTTCTTC. Translation: CASSTSGQQFF.

This clonotype was seen a few times. The chain links TRBV20-1 to TRBJ1-4, with D tentatively TRBD1 (5 bases). CDR3 length equals 14 residues. Germline assignment: CDR1 DFQATT and CDR2 SNEGSKA (reference sequence). V was clipped by 2 bases and J by 3 bases, with 10 bases between them. Here the CDR3 DNA reads TGCAGTGCTAGACAGGGCTGGCCTAATGAAAAACTGTTTTTT. It specifies CSARQGWPNEKLFF.

The gene calls are TRBV7-9 and TRBJ2-7; D is possibly TRBD1 (6 bases). The CDR3 extends over 13 amino acids. Looked up from germline, CDR1 is SEHNR and CDR2 is FQNEAQ (reference sequence). Trimming pared 5 bases from V and 5 bases from J, leaving 13 bases between. The CDR3 protein is CASSTGTFHEQYF. CDR3 nucleotides: TGTGCCAGCAGCACAGGGACATTCCACGAGCAGTACTTC.

The chain recombines TRBV7-2 with TRBJ2-2; D remains ambiguous. The V gene's germline CDR1 is SGHTA and CDR2 FQGNSA. The CDR3 extends over 13 amino acids. The V gene lost 4 bases and the J gene lost 6 bases, with 9 bases spanning the gap. The CDR3 sequence: CASSSIFPGELFF. CDR3 DNA: TGTGCCAGCAGCTCCATATTTCCCGGGGAGCTGTTTTTT. Together with reference TRBV7-2 and TRBJ2-2, the CDR3 gives the full variable domain: GAGVSQSPSNKVTEKGKDVELRCDPISGHTALYWYRQSLGQGLEFLIYFQGNSAPDKSGLPSDRFSAERTGGSVSTLTIQRTQQEDSAVYLCASSSIFPGELFFGEGSRLTVL.

This clonotype was seen a handful of times. V and J are TRBV24-1 and TRBJ1-2; 7 bases fit TRBD1. The CDR3 totals 14 residues. The trim removed 3 bases at V and 2 bases at J, leaving 2 bases unmatched. Germline CDR1 is KGHDR and CDR2 is SFDVKD. CDR3: CATSDPGQNYGYTF. DNA of the CDR3: TGTGCCACCAGTGATCCGGGACAGAACTATGGCTACACCTTC.

The chain employs TRBV29-1 and TRBJ2-5, with D unclear. This CDR3 is 13 amino acids long. From germline, CDR1 is SQVTM and CDR2 ANQGSEA. Trimming pared 3 bases from V and 5 bases from J, leaving 13 bases between. The CDR3 DNA sequence: TGCAGCGTTGAGGCGGAAAGAAGGGAGACCCAGTACTTC. Its protein product is CSVEAERRETQYF. The whole variable domain, filled in from reference TRBV29-1 and TRBJ2-5, reads SAVISQKPSRDICQRGTSLTIQCQVDSQVTMMFWYRQQPGQSLTLIATANQGSEATYESGFVIDKFPISRPNLTFSTLTVSNMSPEDSSIYLCSVEAERRETQYFGPGTRLLVL.

The chain links TRBV7-9 to TRBJ2-3, with D unclear. The CDR3 is 14 residues long. V gave up 3 bases and J gave up 2 bases, with 9 bases separating them. Germline V gives CDR1 SEHNR, CDR2 FQNEAQ (reference sequence). CDR3 DNA sequence: TGTGCCAGCAGCTTCTTTGTAATCACAGATACGCAGTATTTT. It codes for CASSFFVITDTQYF.

The chain has TRBV5-6 and TRBJ2-7; tentative D call: TRBD2 (5 bases). Germline CDR1 and CDR2: SGHDT and YYEEEE. The V gene lost 2 bases and the J gene lost 5 bases, with 14 bases spanning the gap. The CDR3 sequence is 14 residues long. The CDR3 DNA reads as TGTGCCAGCAGCTTCGCTAGCATCCCCCACGAGCAGTACTTC. It translates to CASSFASIPHEQYF.

This clonotype has only a few counts. The chain links TRBV7-9 to TRBJ2-1, with 7 bases fitting TRBD2. The length of the CDR3 is 16 residues. V lost 1 base and J lost 5; bases outside the gene matches: 8. The germline V gene encodes CDR1 SEHNR and CDR2 FQNEAQ (reference sequence). CDR3 in DNA: TGTGCCAGCAGCTTAGAGCCGGGACTACGAAACAATGAGCAGTTCTTC. Translating gives CASSLEPGLRNNEQFF.

Here the CDR3 reads CASSLVGVTNEKLFF. For the CDR3, the DNA is TGTGCCAGCAGCTTAGTGGGTGTAACTAATGAAAAACTGTTTTTT. The chain has TRBV7-9 and TRBJ1-4, with D unclear. The CDR3 runs 15 residues. Germline-derived CDR1 and CDR2 are SEHNR and FQNEAQ (reference sequence). V was trimmed by 1 base and J by 1 base, leaving 7 bases between them.

This clonotype was counted ten times or more. V gene TRBV7-8 combines with J gene TRBJ2-2; D possibly corresponds to TRBD1 (5 bases). V shed 4 bases and J shed 4 bases, with 13 bases lying between them. The CDR3 spans 15 residues. Looked up from germline, CDR1 is SGHVS and CDR2 is FQNEAQ. DNA of the CDR3: TGTGCCAGCAGCTGGAGACAGTATAGCACCGGGGAGCTGTTTTTT. This codes for CASSWRQYSTGELFF. Variable domain in full (rest from reference TRBV7-8 and TRBJ2-2): GAGVSQSPRYKVAKRGQDVALRCDPISGHVSLFWYQQALGQGPEFLTYFQNEAQLDKSGLPSDRFFAERPEGSVSTLKIQRTQQEDSAVYLCASSWRQYSTGELFFGEGSRLTVL.

The chain carries TRBV11-2 and TRBJ1-6; 9 bases fit TRBD1. Trimming took 4 bases from V and 7 from J; bases not matched to a gene: 8. In germline, CDR1 is SGHAT, CDR2 FQNNGV. The CDR3 loop spans 16 amino acids. CDR3 DNA: TGTGCCAGCAGCTCCGGGACAGGGATATCAAATTCACCCCTCCACTTT. Its protein product is CASSSGTGISNSPLHF.

This clonotype was found a few times. The chain carries TRBV20-1 and TRBJ2-1; TRBD2 aligns across 10 bases. The CDR3 is made up of 16 amino acids. Trimming cost V 6 bases and J 2 bases; bases outside gene matches: 10. Germline CDR1 and CDR2: DFQATT and SNEGSKA (reference sequence). The DNA of the CDR3 is TGCAGTGCCCCACTCCCGGGACTAGCGCCCTACAATGAGCAGTTCTTC. It yields the protein CSAPLPGLAPYNEQFF.

This chain links TRBV20-1 with TRBJ2-7; D gene ambiguous. The CDR3 loop spans 15 amino acids. V was shortened by 0 bases and J by 4 bases, with 16 bases between the two germline ends. Germline V gene data show CDR1 as DFQATT and CDR2 as SNEGSKA (reference sequence). The CDR3 DNA follows: TGCAGTGCTAGAGATCCCCCGATGAGTTCGTACGAGCAGTACTTC. Its protein is CSARDPPMSSYEQYF.

This rearrangement joins TRBV12-3 or TRBV12-4 to TRBJ2-6, with D maybe TRBD1 (6 bases). The CDR3 extends over 14 amino acids. V was shortened by 6 bases and J by 2 bases, with 8 bases between the two germline ends. The CDR3, as DNA: TGTGCCAGCAGGTACAGGGCTGGGGCCAACGTCCTGACTTTC. Its translation is CASRYRAGANVLTF.

This clonotype was counted only a few times. V and J are TRBV27 and TRBJ2-5, with a tentative D call TRBD2 (6 bases). Trimming removed 7 bases from V and 5 bases from J, with 23 bases in between. Germline V lookup: CDR1 MNHEY, CDR2 SMNVEV (reference sequence). The CDR3 consists of 16 residues. The CDR3 region is CASTRRGGGVGETQYF. The CDR3 nucleotides read TGTGCCAGCACAAGGCGGGGAGGAGGGGTAGGGGAGACCCAGTACTTC.

This clonotype showed up many times. This sequence joins TRBV5-1 and TRBJ1-5; D is undetermined. Per the germline V gene, CDR1 is SGHRS and CDR2 is YFSETQ. Trimming took off 3 bases at V and 5 bases at J, with 3 bases between the two ends. The CDR3 sequence is 11 residues long. CDR3 coding DNA: TGCGCCAGCAGCTGGGATCAGCCCCAGCATTTT. Amino acids: CASSWDQPQHF.